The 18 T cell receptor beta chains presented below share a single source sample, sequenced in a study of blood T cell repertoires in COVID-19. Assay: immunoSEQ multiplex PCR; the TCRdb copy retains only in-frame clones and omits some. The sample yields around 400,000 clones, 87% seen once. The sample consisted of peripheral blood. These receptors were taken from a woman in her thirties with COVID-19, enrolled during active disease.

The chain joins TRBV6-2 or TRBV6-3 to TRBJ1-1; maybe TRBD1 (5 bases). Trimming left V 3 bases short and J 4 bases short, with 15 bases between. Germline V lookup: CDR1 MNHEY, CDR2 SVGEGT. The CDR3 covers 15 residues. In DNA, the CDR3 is TGTGCCAGCAGTTATCGGCAGGGTTTGGGCACTGAAGCTTTCTTT. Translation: CASSYRQGLGTEAFF.

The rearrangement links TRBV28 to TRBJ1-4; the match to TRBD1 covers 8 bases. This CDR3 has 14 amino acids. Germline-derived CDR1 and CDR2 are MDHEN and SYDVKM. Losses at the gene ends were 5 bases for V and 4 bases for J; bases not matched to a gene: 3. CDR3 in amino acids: CASSQTGVNEKLFF. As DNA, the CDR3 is TGTGCCAGCAGTCAGACAGGGGTTAATGAAAAACTGTTTTTT.

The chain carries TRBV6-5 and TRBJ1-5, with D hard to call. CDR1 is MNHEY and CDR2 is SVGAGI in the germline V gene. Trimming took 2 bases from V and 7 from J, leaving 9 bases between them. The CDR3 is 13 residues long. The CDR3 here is CASSYKGGQPQHF. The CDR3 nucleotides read TGTGCCAGCAGTTACAAGGGAGGGCAGCCCCAGCATTTT.

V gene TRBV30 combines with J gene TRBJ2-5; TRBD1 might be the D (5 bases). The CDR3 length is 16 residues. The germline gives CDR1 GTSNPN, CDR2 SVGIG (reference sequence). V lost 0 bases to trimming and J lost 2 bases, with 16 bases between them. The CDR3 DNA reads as TGTGCCTGGAGTGTTATCCCTCTAAGGGGACAAGAGACCCAGTACTTC. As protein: CAWSVIPLRGQETQYF.

CDR3 nucleotides: TGTGCCAGCAGCTTGCCCACTGCGGGTGGAGAGACCCAGTACTTC. The encoded protein is CASSLPTAGGETQYF. The chain couples TRBV5-6 to TRBJ2-5; maybe TRBD2 (5 bases). The CDR3 consists of 15 residues. Germline V gene sequence: CDR1 SGHDT, CDR2 YYEEEE. V was cut by 1 base and J by 4 bases, with 14 bases left in between.

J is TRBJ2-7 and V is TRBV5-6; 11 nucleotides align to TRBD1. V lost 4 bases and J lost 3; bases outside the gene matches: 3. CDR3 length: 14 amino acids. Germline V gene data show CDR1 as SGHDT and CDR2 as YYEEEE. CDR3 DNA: TGTGCCAGCAGCCGGACAGGGGGCCTCTACGAGCAGTACTTC. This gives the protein CASSRTGGLYEQYF.

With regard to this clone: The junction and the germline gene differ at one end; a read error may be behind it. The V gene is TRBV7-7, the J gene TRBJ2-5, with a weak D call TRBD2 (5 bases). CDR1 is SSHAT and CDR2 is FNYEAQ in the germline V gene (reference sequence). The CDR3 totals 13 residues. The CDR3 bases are TGTGCTAGCAGCGTGGACTTTCAATCGTCACAGTACTTC. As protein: CASSVDFQSSQYF.

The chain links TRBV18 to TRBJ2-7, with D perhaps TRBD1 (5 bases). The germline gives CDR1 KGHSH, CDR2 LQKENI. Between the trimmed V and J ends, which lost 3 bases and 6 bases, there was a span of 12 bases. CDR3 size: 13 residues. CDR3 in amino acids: CASSPGGQGEQYF. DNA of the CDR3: TGTGCCAGCTCACCGGGCGGCCAGGGCGAGCAGTACTTC.

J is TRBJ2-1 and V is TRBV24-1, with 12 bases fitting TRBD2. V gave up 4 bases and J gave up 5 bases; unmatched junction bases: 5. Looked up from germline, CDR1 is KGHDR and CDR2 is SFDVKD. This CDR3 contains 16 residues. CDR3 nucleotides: TGTGCCACCAGTGACGAGACTAGCGGGGGCAACAATGAGCAGTTCTTC. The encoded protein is CATSDETSGGNNEQFF.

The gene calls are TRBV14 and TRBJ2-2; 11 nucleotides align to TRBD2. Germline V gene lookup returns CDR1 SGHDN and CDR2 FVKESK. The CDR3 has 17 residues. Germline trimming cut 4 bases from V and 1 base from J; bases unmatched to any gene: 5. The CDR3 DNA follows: TGTGCCAGCAGCCCGGGACTAGCGGATAAGAACACCGGGGAGCTGTTTTTT. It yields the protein CASSPGLADKNTGELFF.

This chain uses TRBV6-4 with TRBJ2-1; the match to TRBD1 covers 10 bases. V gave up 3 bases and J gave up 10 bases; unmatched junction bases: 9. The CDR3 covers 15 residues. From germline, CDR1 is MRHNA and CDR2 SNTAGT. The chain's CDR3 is CASSDTGTGVKEQFF. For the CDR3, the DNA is TGTGCCAGCAGTGATACCGGGACAGGGGTCAAAGAGCAGTTCTTC.

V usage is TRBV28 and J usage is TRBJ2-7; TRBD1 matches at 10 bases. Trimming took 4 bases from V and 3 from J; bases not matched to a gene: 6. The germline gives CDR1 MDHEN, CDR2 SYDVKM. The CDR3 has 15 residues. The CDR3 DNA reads TGTGCCAGCAGTTACGGACAGGGGGAGGGCTACGAGCAGTACTTC. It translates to CASSYGQGEGYEQYF.

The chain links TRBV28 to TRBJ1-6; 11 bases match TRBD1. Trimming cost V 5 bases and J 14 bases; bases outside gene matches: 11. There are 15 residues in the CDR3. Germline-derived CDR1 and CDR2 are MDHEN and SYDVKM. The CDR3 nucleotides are TGTGCCAGCAGTCCCCCGGGACAGGGGGTTTTCGCCCTCCACTTT. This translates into CASSPPGQGVFALHF.

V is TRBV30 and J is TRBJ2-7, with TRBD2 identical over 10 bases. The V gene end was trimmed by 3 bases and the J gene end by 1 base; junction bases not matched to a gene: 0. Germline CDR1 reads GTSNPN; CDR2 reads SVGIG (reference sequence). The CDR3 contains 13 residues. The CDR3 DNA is TGTGCCTGGAGACTAGCGGGGTCCTACGAGCAGTACTTC. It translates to CAWRLAGSYEQYF.

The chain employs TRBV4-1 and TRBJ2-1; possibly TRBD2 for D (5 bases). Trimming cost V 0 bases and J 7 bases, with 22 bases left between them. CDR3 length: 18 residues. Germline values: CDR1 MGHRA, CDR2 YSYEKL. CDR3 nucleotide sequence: TGCGCCAGCAGCCAAGAGGGCTCGTGGCGAGCGGCAATAAATGAGCAGTTCTTC. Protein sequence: CASSQEGSWRAAINEQFF.

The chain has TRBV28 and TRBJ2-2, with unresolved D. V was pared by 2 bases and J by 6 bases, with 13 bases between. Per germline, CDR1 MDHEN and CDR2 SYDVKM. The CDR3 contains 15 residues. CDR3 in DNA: TGTGCCAGCAGTTTACCTTGGAGTTTACCCGGGGAGCTGTTTTTT. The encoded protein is CASSLPWSLPGELFF. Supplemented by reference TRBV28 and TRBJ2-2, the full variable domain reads DVKVTQSSRYLVKRTGEKVFLECVQDMDHENMFWYRQDPGLGLRLIYFSYDVKMKEKGDIPEGYSVSREKKERFSLILESASTNQTSMYLCASSLPWSLPGELFFGEGSRLTVL.

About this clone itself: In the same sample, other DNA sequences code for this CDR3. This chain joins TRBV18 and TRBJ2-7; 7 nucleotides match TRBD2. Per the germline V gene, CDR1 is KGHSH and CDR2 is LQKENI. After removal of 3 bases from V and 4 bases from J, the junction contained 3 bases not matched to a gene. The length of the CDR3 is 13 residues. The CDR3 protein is CASSPGRGYEQYF. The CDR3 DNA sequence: TGTGCCAGCTCACCGGGGAGGGGATACGAGCAGTACTTC.

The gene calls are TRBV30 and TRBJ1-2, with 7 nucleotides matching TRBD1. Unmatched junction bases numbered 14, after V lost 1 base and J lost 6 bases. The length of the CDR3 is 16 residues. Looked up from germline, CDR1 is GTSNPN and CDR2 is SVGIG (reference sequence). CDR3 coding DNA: TGTGCCTGGAGTGGGAAAGGACAGGAGATTCTTCATGGCTACACCTTC. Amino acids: CAWSGKGQEILHGYTF.